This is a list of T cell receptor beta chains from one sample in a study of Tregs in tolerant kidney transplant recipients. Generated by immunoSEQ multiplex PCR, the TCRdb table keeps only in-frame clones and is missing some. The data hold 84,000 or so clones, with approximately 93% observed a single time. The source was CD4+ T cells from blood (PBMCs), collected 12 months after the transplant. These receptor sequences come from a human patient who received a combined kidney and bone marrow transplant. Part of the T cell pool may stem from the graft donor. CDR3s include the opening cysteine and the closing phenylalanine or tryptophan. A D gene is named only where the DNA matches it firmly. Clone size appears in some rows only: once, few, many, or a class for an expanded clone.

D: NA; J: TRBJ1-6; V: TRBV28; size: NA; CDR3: CASSPHSSYNSPLHF; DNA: TGTGCCAGCAGTCCCCATAGCTCCTATAATTCACCCCTCCACTTT
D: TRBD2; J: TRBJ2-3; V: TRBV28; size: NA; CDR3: CASSPGLVPTDTQYF; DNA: TGTGCCAGCAGTCCTGGACTAGTACCCACAGATACGCAGTATTTT
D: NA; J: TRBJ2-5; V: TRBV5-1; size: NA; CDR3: CASSLGVQETQYF; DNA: TGCGCCAGCAGCTTGGGAGTCCAAGAGACCCAGTACTTC
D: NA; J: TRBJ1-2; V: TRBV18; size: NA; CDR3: CASSPKTKNYGYTF; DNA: TGTGCCAGCTCACCTAAGACAAAGAACTATGGCTACACCTTC
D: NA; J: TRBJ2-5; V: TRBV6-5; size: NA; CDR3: CASSRAGETQYF; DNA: TGTGCCAGCAGTAGGGCGGGGGAGACCCAGTACTTC
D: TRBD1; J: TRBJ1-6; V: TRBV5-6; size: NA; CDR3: CASSFHPSRQGLVSPLHF; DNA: TGTGCCAGCAGCTTCCACCCGAGCCGACAGGGGCTGGTTTCACCCCTCCACTTT
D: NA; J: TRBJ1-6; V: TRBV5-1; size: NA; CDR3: CASSPTGSSYNSPLHF; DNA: TGCGCCAGCAGCCCTACAGGGAGCTCCTATAATTCACCCCTCCACTTT
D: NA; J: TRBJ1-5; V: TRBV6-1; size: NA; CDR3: CASSARDINQPQHF; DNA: TGTGCCAGCAGTGCCCGGGACATTAATCAGCCCCAGCATTTT
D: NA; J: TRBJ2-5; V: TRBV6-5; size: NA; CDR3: CASSYSRDQETQYF; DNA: TGTGCCAGCAGTTATTCGAGGGACCAAGAGACCCAGTACTTC
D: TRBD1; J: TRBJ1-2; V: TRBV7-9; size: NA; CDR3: CASSFRQGDGYTF; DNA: TGTGCCAGCAGCTTTAGACAGGGAGATGGCTACACCTTC
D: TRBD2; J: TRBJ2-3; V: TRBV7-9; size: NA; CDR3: CASSLSGGRARDTQYF; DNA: TGTGCCAGCAGCTTAAGTGGCGGGAGGGCGAGAGATACGCAGTATTTT
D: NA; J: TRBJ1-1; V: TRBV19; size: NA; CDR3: CASSRPTVNTEAFF; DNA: TGTGCCAGTAGTAGACCGACAGTGAACACTGAAGCTTTCTTT
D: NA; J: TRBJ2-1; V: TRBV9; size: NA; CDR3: CASSVGGLNEQFF; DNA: TGTGCCAGCAGCGTAGGTGGGCTCAATGAGCAGTTCTTC
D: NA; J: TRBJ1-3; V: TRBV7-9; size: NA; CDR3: CASSLEGGALYGNTIYF; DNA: TGTGCCAGCAGCTTAGAAGGTGGGGCGCTATATGGAAACACCATATATTTT
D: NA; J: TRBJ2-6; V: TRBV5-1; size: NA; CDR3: CASSFTGDSGANVLTF; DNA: TGCGCCAGCAGCTTTACAGGCGACTCTGGGGCCAACGTCCTGACTTTC
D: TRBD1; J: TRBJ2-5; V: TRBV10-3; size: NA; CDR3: CAISVGTGEETQYF; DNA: TGTGCCATCAGTGTAGGGACAGGGGAAGAGACCCAGTACTTC
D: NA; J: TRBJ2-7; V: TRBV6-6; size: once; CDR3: CASITGRPPLEQYF; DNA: TGTGCCAGCATCACCGGGAGACCTCCCCTTGAGCAGTACTTC
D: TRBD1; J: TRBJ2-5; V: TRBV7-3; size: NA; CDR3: CASSSVGTGGETQYF; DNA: TGTGCCAGCAGTTCGGTCGGGACAGGGGGCGAGACCCAGTACTTC
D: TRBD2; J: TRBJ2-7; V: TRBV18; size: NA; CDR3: CASSPAGEARGQYF; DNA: TGTGCCAGCTCTCCAGCGGGGGAGGCTCGCGGGCAGTACTTC
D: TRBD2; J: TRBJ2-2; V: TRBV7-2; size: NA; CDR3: CASSLPTSAVTTGELFF; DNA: TGTGCCAGCAGCTTACCGACTAGCGCAGTCACCACCGGGGAGCTGTTTTTT
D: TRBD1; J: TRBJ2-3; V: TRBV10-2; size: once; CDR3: CASKLGQGAGTDTQYF; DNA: TGCGCCAGCAAACTAGGACAGGGAGCGGGCACAGATACGCAGTATTTT
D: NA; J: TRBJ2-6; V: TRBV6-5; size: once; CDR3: CASSYRGSGANVLTF; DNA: TGTGCCAGCAGTTACCGGGGGTCTGGGGCCAACGTCCTGACTTTC
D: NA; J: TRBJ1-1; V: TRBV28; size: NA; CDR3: CASNDRTTGNTEAFF; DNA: TGTGCCAGCAACGATAGAACGACGGGGAACACTGAAGCTTTCTTT
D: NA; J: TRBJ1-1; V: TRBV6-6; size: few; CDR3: CASSKFEGNTEAFF; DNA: TGTGCCAGCAGTAAATTTGAGGGGAACACTGAAGCTTTCTTT
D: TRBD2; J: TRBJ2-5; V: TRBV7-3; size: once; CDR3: CASSPSLAGGWETQYF; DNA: TGTGCCAGCAGCCCCTCACTAGCGGGAGGGTGGGAGACCCAGTACTTC
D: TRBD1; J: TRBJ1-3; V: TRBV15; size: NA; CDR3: CATSRDPGTGGNTIYF; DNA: TGTGCCACCAGCAGAGATCCCGGGACAGGCGGAAACACCATATATTTT
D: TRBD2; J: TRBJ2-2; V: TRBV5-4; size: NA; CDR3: CASSLSSGDAGELFF; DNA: TGTGCCAGCAGCTTGAGTAGCGGGGACGCCGGGGAGCTGTTTTTT
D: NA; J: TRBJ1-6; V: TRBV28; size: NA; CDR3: CASSRTGPYNSPLHF; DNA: TGTGCCAGCAGTCGAACAGGGCCCTATAATTCCCCCCTCCACTTT
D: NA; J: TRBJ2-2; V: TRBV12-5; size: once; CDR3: CASGLVLGRVKGTGELFF; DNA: TGTGCTAGTGGTTTGGTACTCGGCAGGGTAAAAGGAACCGGGGAGCTGTTTTTT
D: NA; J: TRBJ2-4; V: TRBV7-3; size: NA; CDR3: CASSLTGGIQYF; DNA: TGTGCCAGCAGCTTAACTGGAGGCATTCAGTACTTC
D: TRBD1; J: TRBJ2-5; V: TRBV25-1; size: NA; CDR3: CASSEGDSRLETQYF; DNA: TGTGCCAGCAGTGAAGGGGACAGTAGGTTGGAGACCCAGTACTTC
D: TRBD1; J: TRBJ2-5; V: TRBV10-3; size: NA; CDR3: CAISESYPGGLKTQYF; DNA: TGTGCCATCAGTGAGTCCTACCCAGGGGGCCTGAAGACCCAGTACTTC
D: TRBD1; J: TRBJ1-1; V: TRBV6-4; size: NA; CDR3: CASSRQPAGGALSSEAFF; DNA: TGTGCCAGCAGCCGACAACCCGCAGGGGGCGCTTTGAGTAGTGAAGCTTTCTTT
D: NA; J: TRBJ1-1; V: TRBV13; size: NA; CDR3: CASRRTVNTEAFF; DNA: TGTGCCAGCAGAAGGACAGTGAACACTGAAGCTTTCTTT
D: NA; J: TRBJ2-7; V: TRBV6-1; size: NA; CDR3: CASSQGWDQYEQYF; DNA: TGTGCCAGCAGTCAGGGGTGGGACCAGTACGAGCAGTACTTC
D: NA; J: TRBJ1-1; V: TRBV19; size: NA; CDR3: CASSVRRANTEAFF; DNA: TGTGCCAGTAGCGTTAGGAGGGCGAACACTGAAGCTTTCTTT
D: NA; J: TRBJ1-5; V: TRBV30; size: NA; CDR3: CAWSTPGRGNQPQHF; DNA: TGTGCCTGGAGTACTCCCGGCCGGGGCAATCAGCCCCAGCATTTT